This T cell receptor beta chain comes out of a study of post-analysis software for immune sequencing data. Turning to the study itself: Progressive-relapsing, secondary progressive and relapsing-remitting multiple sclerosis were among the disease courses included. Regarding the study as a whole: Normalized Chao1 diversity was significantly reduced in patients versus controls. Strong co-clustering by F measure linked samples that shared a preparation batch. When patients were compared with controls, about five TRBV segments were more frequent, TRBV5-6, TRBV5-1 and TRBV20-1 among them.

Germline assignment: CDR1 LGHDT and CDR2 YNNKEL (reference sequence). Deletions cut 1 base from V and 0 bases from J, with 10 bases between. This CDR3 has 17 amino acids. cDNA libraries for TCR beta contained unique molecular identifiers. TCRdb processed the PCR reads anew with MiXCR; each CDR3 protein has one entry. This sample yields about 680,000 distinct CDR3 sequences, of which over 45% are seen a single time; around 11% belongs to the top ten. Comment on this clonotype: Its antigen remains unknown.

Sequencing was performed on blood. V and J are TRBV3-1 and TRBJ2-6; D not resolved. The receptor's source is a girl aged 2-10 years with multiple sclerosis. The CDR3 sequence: CASSQVLQLSGANVLTF. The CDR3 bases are TGTGCCAGCAGCCAAGTTTTACAGCTCTCTGGGGCCAACGTCCTGACTTTC.